What follows are 16 T cell receptor beta chains derived from one specimen sequenced in a study of blood T cell repertoires in COVID-19. Repertoires were generated with immunoSEQ multiplex PCR, while TCRdb's copy carries only in-frame clones and drops some. Of roughly 190,000 clones in the sample, less than 85% are singletons; the top ten hold approximately 3%. Input material: PBMCs or T cells enriched from blood (not recorded which). The receptors derive from a woman aged 25-40 years who had recovered from COVID-19.

This clone was counted many times. The J gene is TRBJ2-6, the V gene TRBV3-1 (or the pseudogene TRBV3-2); no definite D call. Germline V gene data show CDR1 as LGHDT and CDR2 as YNNKEL (reference sequence). The CDR3 length is 13 residues. V shed 3 bases and J shed 3 bases, with 3 bases lying between them. CDR3 residues: CASSHSGANVLTF. CDR3 sequence (DNA): TGTGCCAGCAGCCACAGTGGGGCCAACGTCCTGACTTTC.

This chain links TRBV15 with TRBJ2-7, with D perhaps matching TRBD2 (6 bases). CDR3 length: 15 residues. V was shortened by 5 bases and J by 2 bases, with 16 bases between the two germline ends. The germline V gene has CDR1 LNHNV and CDR2 YYDKDF (reference sequence). The CDR3, as DNA: TGTGCCACCAGCGGCACCCCAAGACTAGCCTACGAGCAGTACTTC. It specifies CATSGTPRLAYEQYF. The full variable domain, its missing parts supplied by reference TRBV15 and TRBJ2-7, is DAMVIQNPRYQVTQFGKPVTLSCSQTLNHNVMYWYQQKSSQAPKLLFHYYDKDFNNEADTPDNFQSRRPNTSFCFLDIRSPGLGDTAMYLCATSGTPRLAYEQYFGPGTRLTVT.

The genes are TRBV18 and TRBJ1-1; D is uncertain. The CDR3 sequence is 16 residues long. The V gene's germline CDR1 is KGHSH and CDR2 LQKENI. Trimming left V 3 bases short and J 0 bases short, with 14 bases between. The CDR3 DNA reads as TGTGCCAGCTCACCGGGCAGCAAGCTGGTGAACACTGAAGCTTTCTTT. Amino acids: CASSPGSKLVNTEAFF.

V and J are TRBV11-1 and TRBJ2-5, with 8 bases matching TRBD2. With 4 bases clipped from V and 2 bases from J, the junction kept 9 bases outside the gene matches. The CDR3 length is 16 residues. CDR1 is SGHAT, CDR2 FQDESV, per germline (reference sequence). Written as DNA, the CDR3 is TGTGCCAGCAGCTCAAGCGGTAGCGGGACGCAAGAGACCCAGTACTTC. This encodes CASSSSGSGTQETQYF.

The rearrangement uses TRBV5-6 and TRBJ1-2; possibly TRBD1 for D (6 bases). The CDR3 sequence is 16 residues long. CDR1 is SGHDT, CDR2 YYEEEE, per germline. Trimming shortened V by 1 base and J by 6 bases, and 19 bases separated the two germline ends. CDR3 region: CASSLIDRDTMNGYTF. CDR3 nucleotides: TGTGCCAGCAGCTTGATCGACCGGGACACCATGAATGGCTACACCTTC.

The chain has TRBV5-5 and TRBJ2-5; D may be TRBD2 (5 bases). Germline CDR1 and CDR2: SGHKS and YYEKEE (reference sequence). This CDR3 comprises 16 residues. V shed 4 bases and J shed 2 bases, with 18 bases lying between them. DNA of the CDR3: TGTGCCAGCAGCCCGGTCGGACCGGGGATACAAGAGACCCAGTACTTC. The encoded protein is CASSPVGPGIQETQYF.

The chain combines TRBV10-3 with TRBJ1-5, with D perhaps TRBD1 (6 bases). Between the trimmed V and J ends, which lost 3 bases and 5 bases, there was a span of 11 bases. The length of the CDR3 is 14 residues. Looked up from germline, CDR1 is ENHRY and CDR2 is SYGVKD. In nucleotides, the CDR3 is TGTGCCATCAGTGAAGGGGGTGGTTATCAGCCCCAGCATTTT. This codes for CAISEGGGYQPQHF.

V gene TRBV11-3 combines with J gene TRBJ1-1; D is undetermined. CDR1 is SGHNT and CDR2 is YENEEA in the germline V gene. This CDR3 is built from 13 residues. Trimming removed 5 bases from V and 1 base from J, with 8 bases in between. The CDR3 sequence is CASSTTANTEAFF. The CDR3 nucleotides read TGTGCCAGCAGCACCACAGCGAACACTGAAGCTTTCTTT.

This sequence joins TRBV9 and TRBJ1-3, with D unclear. Germline assignment: CDR1 SGDLS and CDR2 YYNGEE. This CDR3 region has 14 residues. V lost 4 bases and J lost 0, with 8 bases in between. The chain's CDR3 is CASSPDTSGNTIYF. Written as DNA, the CDR3 is TGTGCCAGCAGCCCAGACACCTCTGGAAACACCATATATTTT.

This chain connects TRBV5-1 to TRBJ1-1; TRBD1 matches 7 bases. This CDR3 has 14 residues. Looked up from germline, CDR1 is SGHRS and CDR2 is YFSETQ. The J segment lost 1 base and the V segment lost 2 bases, leaving 2 bases of the junction unmatched. CDR3 protein: CASSFGTANTEAFF. The CDR3, as DNA: TGCGCCAGCAGCTTCGGGACAGCGAACACTGAAGCTTTCTTT.

The chain links TRBV5-1 to TRBJ1-6; no definite D call. The CDR3 spans 15 residues. Germline CDR1 and CDR2: SGHRS and YFSETQ. V lost 0 bases and J lost 5, with 9 bases in between. The CDR3 reads CASSLERGDNSPLHF. DNA for the CDR3: TGCGCCAGCAGCTTGGAGAGAGGTGATAATTCACCCCTCCACTTT.

Comments on this clone: Different DNA sequences within this sample yield the same CDR3. The V gene is TRBV19, the J gene TRBJ2-5, with 10 positions matching TRBD2. The junction had 2 bases not matched to a gene; V was cut back by 4 bases and J by 3 bases. CDR3 size: 14 residues. Germline CDR1 LNHDA, CDR2 SQIVND (reference sequence). The DNA for the CDR3 is TGTGCCAGTAGTAGGACTAGCGGAAAAGAGACCCAGTACTTC. Translation: CASSRTSGKETQYF.

This clone appeared a few times. The chain carries TRBV10-1 and TRBJ1-2, with 9 positions matching TRBD1. The V gene's germline CDR1 is WNHNN and CDR2 SYGVQD (reference sequence). This CDR3 is built from 13 residues. V lost 7 bases and J lost 7; bases outside the gene matches: 7. CDR3 region: CASIQGACGGYTF. The CDR3 nucleotides are TGCGCCAGCATACAGGGGGCGTGCGGTGGCTACACCTTC.

The V gene is TRBV6-4, the J gene TRBJ1-2; TRBD1 might be the D (5 bases). The V end was cut by 6 bases, the J end by 7 bases, with 12 bases between. From germline, CDR1 is MRHNA and CDR2 SNTAGT. There are 12 residues in the CDR3. CDR3 in amino acids: CASREGFGGYTF. The CDR3 coding sequence is TGTGCCAGCAGGGAGGGGTTCGGTGGCTACACCTTC.

The chain recombines TRBV18 with TRBJ2-7; 8 nucleotides match TRBD1. This CDR3 comprises 14 residues. The germline V gene encodes CDR1 KGHSH and CDR2 LQKENI. The ends lost 5 bases at V and 2 bases at J; junction bases unmatched: 5. CDR3 region: CASSTRDRPYEQYF. The CDR3 nucleotides are TGTGCCAGCTCAACCCGGGACAGGCCCTACGAGCAGTACTTC.

This clone was detected only once. The J gene is TRBJ2-3, the V gene TRBV5-1; 13 nucleotides line up with TRBD2. This CDR3 is 18 amino acids long. Germline trimming cut 1 base from V and 4 bases from J; bases unmatched to any gene: 9. Germline CDR1 reads SGHRS; CDR2 reads YFSETQ. CDR3 amino acids: CASSLPLTSGGAADTQYF. The CDR3 DNA is TGCGCCAGCAGCTTGCCGCTAACTAGCGGGGGGGCCGCAGATACGCAGTATTTT.